This T cell receptor (beta chain) was retrieved from a study of T cell responses to AZD1222 COVID-19 vaccine. Findings and caveats of the study: Compared with day 0, the breadth and depth of the Spike-specific TCR repertoire rose significantly after two doses of AZD1222.

V shed 5 bases and J 5 bases; nucleotides not matched to a gene: 14. Per germline, CDR1 SEHNR and CDR2 FQNEAQ (reference sequence). This CDR3 is built from 18 residues. As regards this clone: Its antigen is still unknown.

TCRdb's table, derived via immunoSEQ multiplex PCR, lists solely in-frame clones and lacks some. The data hold over 110,000 clones, with roughly nine tenths observed a single time. This TCR was recovered from an adult who received the AZD1222 COVID-19 vaccine. The chain is built from TRBV7-9 and TRBJ2-1, with TRBD2 matching over 11 bases. Source: peripheral blood, taken 28 days after the second AZD1222 dose. The CDR3 sequence: CASSPVPFTSGRNNEQFF. The CDR3 DNA reads TGTGCCAGCAGCCCGGTTCCTTTCACTAGCGGGAGAAACAATGAGCAGTTCTTC.